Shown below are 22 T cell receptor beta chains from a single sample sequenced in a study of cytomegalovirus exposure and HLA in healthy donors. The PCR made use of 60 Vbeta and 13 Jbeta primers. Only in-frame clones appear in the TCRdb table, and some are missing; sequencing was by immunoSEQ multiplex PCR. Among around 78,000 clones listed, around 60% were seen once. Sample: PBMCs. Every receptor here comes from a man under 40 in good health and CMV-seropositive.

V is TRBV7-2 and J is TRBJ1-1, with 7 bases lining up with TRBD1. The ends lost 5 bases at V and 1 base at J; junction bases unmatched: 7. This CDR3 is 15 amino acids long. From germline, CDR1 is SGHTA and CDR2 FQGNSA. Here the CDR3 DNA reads TGTGCCAGCAGCCTATACAGGGGCGGGAACACTGAAGCTTTCTTT. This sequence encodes CASSLYRGGNTEAFF.

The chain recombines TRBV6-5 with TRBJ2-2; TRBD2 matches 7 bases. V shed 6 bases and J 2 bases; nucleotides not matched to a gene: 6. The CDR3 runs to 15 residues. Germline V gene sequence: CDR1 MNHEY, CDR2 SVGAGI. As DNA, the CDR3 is TGTGCCAGCAGCCGCAGCGGGATTAACACCGGGGAGCTGTTTTTT. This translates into CASSRSGINTGELFF.

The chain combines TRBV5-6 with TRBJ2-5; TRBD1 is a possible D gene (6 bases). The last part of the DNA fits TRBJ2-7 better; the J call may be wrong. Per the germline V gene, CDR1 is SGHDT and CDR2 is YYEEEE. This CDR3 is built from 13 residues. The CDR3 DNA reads TGTGCCAGCAGCTTGGACAGGGCTCGCGAGCAGTACTTC. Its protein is CASSLDRAREQYF.

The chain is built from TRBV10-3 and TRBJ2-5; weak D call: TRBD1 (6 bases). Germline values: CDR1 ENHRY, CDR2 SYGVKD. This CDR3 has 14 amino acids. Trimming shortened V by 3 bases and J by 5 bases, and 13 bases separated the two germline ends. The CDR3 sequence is CAISDKGGGETQYF. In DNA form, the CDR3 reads TGTGCCATCAGTGATAAAGGGGGTGGCGAGACCCAGTACTTC.

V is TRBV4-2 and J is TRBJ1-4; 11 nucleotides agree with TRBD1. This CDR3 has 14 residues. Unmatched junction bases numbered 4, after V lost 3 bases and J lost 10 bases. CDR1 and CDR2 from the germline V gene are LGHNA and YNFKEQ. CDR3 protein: CASSQDRGRGKLFF. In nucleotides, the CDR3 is TGTGCCAGCAGCCAGGACAGGGGGCGAGGAAAACTGTTTTTT.

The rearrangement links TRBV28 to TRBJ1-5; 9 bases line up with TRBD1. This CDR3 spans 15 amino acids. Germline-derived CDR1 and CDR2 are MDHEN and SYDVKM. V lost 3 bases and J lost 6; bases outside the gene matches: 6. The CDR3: CASSLRDRVSQPQHF. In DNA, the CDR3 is TGTGCCAGCAGTTTGCGGGACAGGGTTAGTCAGCCCCAGCATTTT.

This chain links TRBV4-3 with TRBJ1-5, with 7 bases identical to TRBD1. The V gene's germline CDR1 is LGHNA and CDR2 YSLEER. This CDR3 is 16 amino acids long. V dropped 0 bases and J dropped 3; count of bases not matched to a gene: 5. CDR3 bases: TGCGCCAGCAGCCAAGATGTCAGGGGGTACAATCAGCCCCAGCATTTT. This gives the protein CASSQDVRGYNQPQHF.

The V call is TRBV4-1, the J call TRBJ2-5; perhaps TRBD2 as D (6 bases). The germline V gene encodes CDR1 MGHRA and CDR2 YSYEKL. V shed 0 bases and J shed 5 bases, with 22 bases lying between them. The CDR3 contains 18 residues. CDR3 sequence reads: CASSQEDWGVQGGETQYF. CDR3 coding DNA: TGCGCCAGCAGCCAAGAAGATTGGGGAGTTCAAGGAGGGGAGACCCAGTACTTC.

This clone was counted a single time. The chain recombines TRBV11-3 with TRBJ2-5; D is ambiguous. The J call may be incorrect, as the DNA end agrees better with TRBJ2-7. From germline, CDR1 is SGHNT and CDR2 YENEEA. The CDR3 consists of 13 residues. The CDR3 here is CASSADLNYEQYF. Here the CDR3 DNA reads TGTGCCAGCAGCGCCGACCTTAACTACGAGCAGTACTTC.

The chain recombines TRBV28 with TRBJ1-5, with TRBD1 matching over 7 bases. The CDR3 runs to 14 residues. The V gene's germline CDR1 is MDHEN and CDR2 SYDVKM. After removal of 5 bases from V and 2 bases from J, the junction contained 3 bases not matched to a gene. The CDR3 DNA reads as TGTGCCAGCAGTGTTACAGGGGGCAATCAGCCCCAGCATTTT. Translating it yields CASSVTGGNQPQHF.

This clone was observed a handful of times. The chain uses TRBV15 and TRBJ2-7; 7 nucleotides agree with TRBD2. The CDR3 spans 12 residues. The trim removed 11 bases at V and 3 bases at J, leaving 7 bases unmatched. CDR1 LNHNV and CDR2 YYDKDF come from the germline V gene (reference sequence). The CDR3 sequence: CAAGEGLYEQYF. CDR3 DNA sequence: TGTGCCGCCGGGGAGGGGCTCTACGAGCAGTACTTC.

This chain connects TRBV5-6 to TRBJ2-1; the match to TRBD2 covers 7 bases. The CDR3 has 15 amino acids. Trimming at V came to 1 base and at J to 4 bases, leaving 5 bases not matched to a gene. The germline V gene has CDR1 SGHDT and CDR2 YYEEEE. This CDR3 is CASSLLSGSYNEQFF. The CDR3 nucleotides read TGTGCCAGCAGCTTGCTTAGCGGGTCTTACAATGAGCAGTTCTTC. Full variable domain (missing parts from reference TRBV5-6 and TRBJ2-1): DAGVTQSPTHLIKTRGQQVTLRCSPKSGHDTVSWYQQALGQGPQFIFQYYEEEERQRGNFPDRFSGHQFPNYSSELNVNALLLGDSALYLCASSLLSGSYNEQFFGPGTRLTVL.

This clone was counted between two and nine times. The CDR3 bases are TGTGCCAGCAGCTTACGGGACAGCGCTGGAAACACCATATATTTT. Its translation: CASSLRDSAGNTIYF. The chain couples TRBV13 to TRBJ1-3; 7 bases are shared with TRBD1. Germline CDR1 is PRHDT and CDR2 is FYEKMQ (reference sequence). The CDR3 runs to 15 residues. Losses at the gene ends were 2 bases for V and 2 bases for J; bases not matched to a gene: 3.

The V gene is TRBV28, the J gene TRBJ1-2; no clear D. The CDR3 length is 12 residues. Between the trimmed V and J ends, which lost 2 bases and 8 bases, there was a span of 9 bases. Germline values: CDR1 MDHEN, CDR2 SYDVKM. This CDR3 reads CASSLESGGYTF. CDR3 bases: TGTGCCAGCAGTTTAGAAAGTGGCGGCTACACCTTC.

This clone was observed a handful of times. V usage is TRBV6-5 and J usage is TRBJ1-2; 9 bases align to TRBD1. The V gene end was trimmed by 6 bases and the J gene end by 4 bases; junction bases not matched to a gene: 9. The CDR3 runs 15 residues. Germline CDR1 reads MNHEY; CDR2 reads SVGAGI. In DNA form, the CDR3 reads TGTGCCAGCAGAGACCCGGGACAGGGATTCTATGGCTACACCTTC. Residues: CASRDPGQGFYGYTF.

CDR3 bases: TGTGCCAGTAGTAGGAGCCAGGGGGCTAACGGGGCCAACGTCCTGACTTTC. Protein sequence: CASSRSQGANGANVLTF. The chain is built from TRBV19 and TRBJ2-6; 8 nucleotides line up with TRBD1. From germline, CDR1 is LNHDA and CDR2 SQIVND (reference sequence). There are 17 residues in the CDR3. The J segment lost 4 bases and the V segment lost 4 bases, leaving 9 bases of the junction unmatched.

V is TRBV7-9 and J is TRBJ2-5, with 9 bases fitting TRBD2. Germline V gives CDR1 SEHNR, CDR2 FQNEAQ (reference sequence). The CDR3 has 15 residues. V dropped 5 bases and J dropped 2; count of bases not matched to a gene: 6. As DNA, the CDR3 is TGTGCCAGCAGCCCCCTAGCGGGAACGCAAGAGACCCAGTACTTC. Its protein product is CASSPLAGTQETQYF.

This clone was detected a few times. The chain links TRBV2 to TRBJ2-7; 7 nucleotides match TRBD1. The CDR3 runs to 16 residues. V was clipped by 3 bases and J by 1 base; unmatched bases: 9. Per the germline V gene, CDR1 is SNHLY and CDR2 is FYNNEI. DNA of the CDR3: TGTGCCAGCAGTGAGACGGAAGGGGGCTCTTCCTACGAGCAGTACTTC. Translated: CASSETEGGSSYEQYF.

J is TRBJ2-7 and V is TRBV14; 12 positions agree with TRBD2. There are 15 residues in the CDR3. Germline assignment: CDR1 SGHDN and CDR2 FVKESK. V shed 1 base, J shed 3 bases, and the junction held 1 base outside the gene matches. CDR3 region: CASSQGTSGNYEQYF. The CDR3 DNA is TGTGCCAGCAGCCAAGGGACTAGCGGGAACTACGAGCAGTACTTC.

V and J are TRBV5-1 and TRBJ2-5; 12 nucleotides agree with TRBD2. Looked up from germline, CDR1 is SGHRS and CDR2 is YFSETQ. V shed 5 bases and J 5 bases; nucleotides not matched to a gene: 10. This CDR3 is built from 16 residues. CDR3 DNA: TGCGCCAGCAGTCGGACTAGCGGGGTTCCGGGGGAGACCCAGTACTTC. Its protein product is CASSRTSGVPGETQYF.

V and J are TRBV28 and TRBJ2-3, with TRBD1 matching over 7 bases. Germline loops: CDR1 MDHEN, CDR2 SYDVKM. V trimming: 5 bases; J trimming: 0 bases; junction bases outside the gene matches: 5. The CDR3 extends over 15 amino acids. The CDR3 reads CASSRTGASTDTQYF. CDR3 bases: TGTGCCAGCAGTCGGACAGGTGCTAGCACAGATACGCAGTATTTT.

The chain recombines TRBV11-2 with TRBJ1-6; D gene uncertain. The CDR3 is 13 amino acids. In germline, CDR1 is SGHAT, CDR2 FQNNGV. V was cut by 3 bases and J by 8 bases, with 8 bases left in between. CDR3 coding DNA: TGTGCCAGCAGCTTCTATTCGGATTCACCCCTCCACTTT. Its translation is CASSFYSDSPLHF.